This TCR beta chain was recorded in a study of blood T cell repertoires in COVID-19. Overall study: Acute and convalescent COVID-19 samples came from the United States, Italy and Spain. The analysed material was cDNA or gDNA that came from T cells, B-cell-depleted T cells, or PBMCs.

Germline CDR1 and CDR2: SGHKS and YYEKEE (reference sequence). V lost 3 bases and J 6 bases, leaving 8 bases between the germline ends. The CDR3 length is 12 residues. Source study methods: From reference gene primer amplification, estimates of nucleated cell counts were derived. Profiling relied on immunoSEQ multiplex PCR, and the TCRdb table lists in-frame clones only, not all of them. V, J and clone size derive from that table, while D and trimming were established from the DNA sequence. The sample holds 65,000 to 80,000 clones; roughly 86% are singletons and the top ten take 20% to 25%. The TCR was taken from a human donor in a cohort sampled during active COVID-19. Sequencing input: peripheral blood. This sequence joins TRBV5-5 and TRBJ2-3; D gene unclear. CDR3 coding DNA: TGTGCCAGCAGCTATGCTAGGGATACGCAGTATTTT. It codes for CASSYARDTQYF.